These 10 T cell receptor beta chains were all obtained from the same sample, sequenced in a study of cytomegalovirus exposure and HLA in healthy donors. In the PCR, 60 Vbeta and 13 Jbeta primers were used. Clones were read by immunoSEQ multiplex PCR, and TCRdb kept only the in-frame ones, dropping some. Here the sample spans about 140,000 clones, 73% being singletons. The source material was PBMCs. The receptors were sampled from a woman between 40 and 50 years old in good health and CMV-seronegative.

V gene TRBV5-1 combines with J gene TRBJ2-7; D may be TRBD1 (6 bases). The CDR3 runs 13 residues. Germline CDR1 and CDR2: SGHRS and YFSETQ. V shed 0 bases and J shed 6 bases, with 10 bases lying between them. Written as DNA, the CDR3 is TGCGCCAGCAGCTTGGAACAGGGTAGCGAGCAGTACGTC. The encoded protein is CASSLEQGSEQYV.

J is TRBJ1-2 and V is TRBV27, with 7 bases matching TRBD1. Looked up from germline, CDR1 is MNHEY and CDR2 is SMNVEV (reference sequence). This CDR3 contains 15 residues. The V segment lost 2 bases and the J segment 4 bases; nucleotides outside the gene matches: 7. The CDR3 region has the DNA TGTGCCAGCAGTTTAACAGGGGATCCGTCCTATGGCTACACCTTC. Translating it yields CASSLTGDPSYGYTF.

This chain uses TRBV27 with TRBJ1-2, with 7 bases that match TRBD1. Per the germline V gene, CDR1 is MNHEY and CDR2 is SMNVEV (reference sequence). V trimming: 10 bases; J trimming: 5 bases; junction bases outside the gene matches: 4. The CDR3 is 11 amino acids. CDR3 DNA: TGTGCCACCGCGACAGGGTATGGCTACACCTTC. Translated: CATATGYGYTF.

The CDR3 is CASSVEHSSTGELFF. The CDR3 nucleotides read TGTGCCAGCAGCGTAGAGCACAGCAGCACCGGGGAGCTGTTTTTT. The chain carries TRBV9 and TRBJ2-2; D uncertain. Germline V CDR1 and CDR2: SGDLS, YYNGEE. V dropped 0 bases and J dropped 4 bases, with 10 bases sitting between them. The CDR3 is 15 amino acids.

J is TRBJ1-1 and V is TRBV5-6; D is undetermined. Between the trimmed V and J ends, which lost 2 bases and 6 bases, there was a span of 14 bases. The CDR3 sequence is 14 residues long. CDR1 and CDR2 (germline): SGHDT, YYEEEE. CDR3 in amino acids: CASSFWATSAEAFF. The CDR3 DNA sequence: TGTGCCAGCAGCTTTTGGGCGACATCGGCTGAAGCTTTCTTT. The full variable domain, completed using reference TRBV5-6 and TRBJ1-1, is DAGVTQSPTHLIKTRGQQVTLRCSPKSGHDTVSWYQQALGQGPQFIFQYYEEEERQRGNFPDRFSGHQFPNYSSELNVNALLLGDSALYLCASSFWATSAEAFFGQGTRLTVV.

The V call is TRBV19, the J call TRBJ1-2; D is possibly TRBD1 (6 bases). CDR1 LNHDA and CDR2 SQIVND come from the germline V gene (reference sequence). Between the trimmed V and J ends, which lost 5 bases and 0 bases, there was a span of 10 bases. The CDR3 is made up of 14 amino acids. The CDR3 sequence: CASSPTGTNYGYTF. CDR3 nucleotide sequence: TGTGCCAGTAGTCCAACAGGGACTAACTATGGCTACACCTTC.

The sample holds a few counts of this clone. V gene TRBV5-1 combines with J gene TRBJ1-1; 7 positions match TRBD1. Germline CDR1 reads SGHRS; CDR2 reads YFSETQ. Trimming took 2 bases from V and 4 from J; bases not matched to a gene: 5. CDR3 length: 14 amino acids. The CDR3 sequence: CASSFGNRGTEAFF. For the CDR3, the DNA is TGCGCCAGCAGCTTCGGGAACAGGGGCACTGAAGCTTTCTTT.

V is TRBV19 and J is TRBJ2-5; 9 bases fit TRBD1. With V trimmed by 4 bases and J by 5 bases, 11 bases remained unmatched. The CDR3 length is 16 residues. CDR1 is LNHDA, CDR2 SQIVND, per germline (reference sequence). CDR3 bases: TGTGCCAGTAGTAAAACAGGGGGCTCACTTTTGGAGACCCAGTACTTC. Translation: CASSKTGGSLLETQYF. The complete variable domain, with remaining parts taken from reference TRBV19 and TRBJ2-5, reads DGGITQSPKYLFRKEGQNVTLSCEQNLNHDAMYWYRQDPGQGLRLIYYSQIVNDFQKGDIAEGYSVSREKKESFPLTVTSAQKNPTAFYLCASSKTGGSLLETQYFGPGTRLLVL.

The chain employs TRBV2 and TRBJ1-3; D gene uncertain. This CDR3 spans 15 amino acids. Germline values: CDR1 SNHLY, CDR2 FYNNEI. V lost 8 bases, J lost 0 bases, and 14 bases lay in between. CDR3 residues: CASEDFQSSGNTIYF. CDR3 DNA: TGTGCCAGCGAAGACTTCCAGAGCTCTGGAAACACCATATATTTT.

The chain recombines TRBV18 with TRBJ2-5; 9 positions match TRBD2. Germline assignment: CDR1 KGHSH and CDR2 LQKENI. The J segment lost 4 bases and the V segment lost 1 base, leaving 4 bases of the junction unmatched. CDR3 size: 15 residues. The CDR3 region is CASSPRGSGGETQYF. DNA of the CDR3: TGTGCCAGCTCACCACGGGGTAGCGGGGGAGAGACCCAGTACTTC.